This T cell receptor beta chain emerged from a study of cytomegalovirus exposure and HLA in healthy donors. Study conclusions and caveats: A few CMV-associated chains were confirmed in vitro to be specific for CMV antigens. The study listed 164 cytomegalovirus-associated TCR beta chains. A classifier reportedly called cytomegalovirus status with high sensitivity and specificity.

In the PCR, 60 Vbeta and 13 Jbeta primers were used. Assay used: immunoSEQ multiplex PCR; TCRdb lists only in-frame clones, some missing. The sample yields about 130,000 clones, about 63% seen once. This CDR3 is built from 15 residues. CDR1 and CDR2 (germline): SEHNR, FQNEAQ (reference sequence). The V and J ends lost 5 bases and 0 bases respectively, with 10 bases between them. To note about this clone: Its antigen is unknown.

V gene TRBV7-9 combines with J gene TRBJ1-4, with a weak D call TRBD1 (5 bases). The sequence was obtained from a man younger than 40 in good health and CMV-seropositive. Sequencing was done on a sample of PBMCs. The CDR3 reads CASSADSATNEKLFF. The CDR3 DNA sequence: TGTGCCAGCAGCGCTGACAGCGCAACTAATGAAAAACTGTTTTTT.